The 9 T cell receptor beta chains in this list originate from one sample, sequenced in a study of blood T cell repertoires in COVID-19. TCRdb's copy holds only in-frame clones and misses some; the assay was immunoSEQ multiplex PCR. The table shows roughly 400,000 clones, with around nine tenths occurring only once. The sequencing input was PBMCs or T cells enriched from blood (not recorded which). These receptors all come from a woman under 30 who had been exposed to COVID-19.

This CDR3 reads CAWSVIAGYGYTF. CDR3 sequence (DNA): TGTGCCTGGAGTGTAATTGCCGGGTATGGCTACACCTTC. The V and J genes are TRBV30 and TRBJ1-2; D call uncertain. CDR1 is GTSNPN, CDR2 SVGIG, per germline (reference sequence). The ends were cut back, 0 bases at V and 5 bases at J, with 10 bases in the middle. This CDR3 is built from 13 residues.

The V gene is TRBV3-1 (or the pseudogene TRBV3-2), the J gene TRBJ2-1; no definite D call. Germline CDR1 LGHDT, CDR2 YNNKEL (reference sequence). Trimming took 0 bases from V and 7 from J, leaving 10 bases between them. The CDR3 totals 14 residues. The CDR3 region is CASSQDLMRNEQFF. As DNA, the CDR3 is TGTGCCAGCAGCCAAGATCTCATGAGGAATGAGCAGTTCTTC.

This chain connects TRBV28 to TRBJ1-1, with no clear D. The CDR3 totals 15 residues. The germline gives CDR1 MDHEN, CDR2 SYDVKM. The ends were cut back, 4 bases at V and 2 bases at J, with 14 bases in the middle. The CDR3 nucleotides are TGTGCCAGCAGTTCTATTGAGGAATCCAACACTGAAGCTTTCTTT. The encoded protein is CASSSIEESNTEAFF.

The chain links TRBV6-5 to TRBJ2-7; tentatively, D is TRBD1 (6 bases). Between the trimmed V and J ends, which lost 5 bases and 2 bases, there was a span of 13 bases. The CDR3 extends over 14 amino acids. The V gene's germline CDR1 is MNHEY and CDR2 SVGAGI. The CDR3 spells CASSPDRIPYEQYF. The CDR3 DNA reads TGTGCCAGCAGTCCGGACAGAATACCCTACGAGCAGTACTTC.

V usage is TRBV7-2 and J usage is TRBJ2-2, with 10 positions matching TRBD1. Germline trimming cut 4 bases from V and 6 bases from J; bases unmatched to any gene: 2. Germline V gene data show CDR1 as SGHTA and CDR2 as FQGNSA. The CDR3 loop spans 14 amino acids. The CDR3 protein is CASSWDRGPGELFF. CDR3 nucleotide sequence: TGTGCCAGCAGCTGGGACAGGGGCCCCGGGGAGCTGTTTTTT.

V and J are TRBV5-4 and TRBJ2-1, with 9 bases aligning to TRBD2. The CDR3 length is 17 residues. The junction had 9 bases not matched to a gene; V was cut back by 0 bases and J by 5 bases. The germline V gene encodes CDR1 SGHNT and CDR2 YYREEE (reference sequence). For the CDR3, the DNA is TGTGCCAGCAGCTTGGCCACTCTAGCGGGGCAAGACAATGAGCAGTTCTTC. It yields the protein CASSLATLAGQDNEQFF.

This sequence joins TRBV6-5 and TRBJ1-4, with a weak D call TRBD1 (5 bases). Trimming shortened V by 6 bases and J by 8 bases, and 16 bases separated the two germline ends. In germline, CDR1 is MNHEY, CDR2 SVGAGI. The CDR3 consists of 14 residues. The CDR3 loop is CASRGGQGGEKLFF. The DNA of the CDR3 is TGTGCCAGCAGGGGTGGGCAGGGTGGCGAAAAACTGTTTTTT.

The rearrangement links TRBV27 to TRBJ2-1, with 9 positions matching TRBD2. The CDR3 contains 14 residues. Per germline, CDR1 MNHEY and CDR2 SMNVEV (reference sequence). V dropped 7 bases and J dropped 6; count of bases not matched to a gene: 7. CDR3 loop: CASTTGTSINEQFF. The CDR3 region has the DNA TGTGCCAGCACCACCGGGACTAGCATCAATGAGCAGTTCTTC.

A note on this clone: One end of the junction is discordant with germline, which a read error may explain. The chain recombines TRBV29-1 with TRBJ1-4; D is possibly TRBD1 (6 bases). Germline V lookup: CDR1 SQVTM, CDR2 ANQGSEA. The length of the CDR3 is 13 residues. CDR3 in amino acids: CSVEDRRNEKLFF. CDR3 nucleotides: TGCAGCGTGGAAGACAGGCGTAATGAAAAACTGTTTTTT.